Below, 3 T cell receptor beta chains from the same sample are listed, as sequenced in a study of blood T cell repertoires in COVID-19 (TCRdb year 2020). The library came from the immunoSEQ multiplex PCR assay. Held by TCRdb, this immuneACCESS table contains in-frame sequences only and omits some clones. Under half of the omission traces to an unresolved V gene where checked; the cause of the rest is unknown. Within this sample are around 130,000 clones, with over 75% of them counted one time only. The ten largest clones add up to roughly a quarter of the sample. Source material: peripheral blood. Receptor source: a man in his 70s with active or convalescent COVID-19.

The chain has TRBV19 and TRBJ2-3; 10 positions agree with TRBD2. Germline CDR1 and CDR2: LNHDA and SQIVND (reference sequence). CDR3 length equals 14 residues. Trimming removed 11 bases from V and 2 bases from J; junction bases left unmatched: 7. The CDR3 DNA sequence: TGTGCCGTCTTAGCGGGAGGCACCACAGATACGCAGTATTTT. Translating it yields CAVLAGGTTDTQYF.

The genes are TRBV19 and TRBJ2-7; no clear D gene. Between the trimmed V and J ends, which lost 2 bases and 0 bases, there was a span of 14 bases. The germline CDR1 and CDR2 sequences are LNHDA and SQIVND (reference sequence). The CDR3 consists of 16 residues. The CDR3 DNA sequence: TGTGCCAGTAGTATAATTTCCGACTCGAGCTCCTACGAGCAGTACTTC. Translation: CASSIISDSSSYEQYF.

A single count supports this clone. This sequence joins TRBV9 and TRBJ2-3; 11 nucleotides line up with TRBD2. With 3 bases clipped from V and 0 bases from J, the junction kept 6 bases outside the gene matches. CDR1 and CDR2 from the germline V gene are SGDLS and YYNGEE. The CDR3 length is 17 residues. The CDR3 bases are TGTGCCAGCAGCGCTACAGTAGCGGGAGGGAGCACAGATACGCAGTATTTT. Translated: CASSATVAGGSTDTQYF.